This entry is about one TCR beta chain. The antigen is not known. TCRdb passed the 5' RACE reads through MiXCR, listing each CDR3 protein once. The table has 55,000 to 75,000 distinct CDR3 sequences, 4% to 6% seen once. It was from 2 million PBMCs stored at -80 C that the unsorted libraries were obtained. The germline CDR1 and CDR2 sequences are SQVTM and ANQGSEA. The CDR3 consists of 11 residues. Trimming left V 7 bases short and J 3 bases short, with 9 bases between. These data come from a study of neurological immune-mediated disorders. Across the whole study: Among the roughly 35 patients with multiple sclerosis, 31 were relapsing-remitting, while 3 were secondary progressive. Study-level findings and limits: There were no CDR3 amino acid sequences shared by expanded clones across subjects, a result suggesting private repertoires in all groups. In multiple sclerosis patients, the repertoire cluster was unrelated to clinical or MRI findings.

The sample comprised PBMCs. The receptor comes from a woman between 25 and 40 years old with multiple sclerosis. The chain combines TRBV29-1 with TRBJ1-1; D unresolved. Here the CDR3 reads CSAAPYTEAFF. In DNA form, the CDR3 reads TGCAGCGCCGCTCCCTACACTGAAGCTTTCTTT. The whole variable domain, remainder taken from reference TRBV29-1 and TRBJ1-1, is SAVISQKPSRDICQRGTSLTIQCQVDSQVTMMFWYRQQPGQSLTLIATANQGSEATYESGFVIDKFPISRPNLTFSTLTVSNMSPEDSSIYLCSAAPYTEAFFGQGTRLTVV.